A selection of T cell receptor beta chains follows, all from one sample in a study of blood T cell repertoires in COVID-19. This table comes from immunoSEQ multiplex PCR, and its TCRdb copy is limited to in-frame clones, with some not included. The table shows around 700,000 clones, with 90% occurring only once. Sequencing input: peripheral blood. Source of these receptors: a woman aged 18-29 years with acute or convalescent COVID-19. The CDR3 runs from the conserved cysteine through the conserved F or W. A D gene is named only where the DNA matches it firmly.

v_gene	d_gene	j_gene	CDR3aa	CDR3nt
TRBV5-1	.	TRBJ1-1	CASRLSTGNTEAFF	TGCGCCAGCAGACTCAGTACAGGGAACACTGAAGCTTTCTTT
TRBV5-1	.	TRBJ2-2	CASSLGLPNTGELFF	TGCGCCAGCAGCCTGGGGCTCCCGAACACCGGGGAGCTGTTTTTT
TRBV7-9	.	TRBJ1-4	CASSLRGGTNEKLFF	TGTGCCAGCAGCCTCAGGGGAGGGACTAATGAAAAACTGTTTTTT
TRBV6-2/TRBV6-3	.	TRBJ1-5	CASSNTETGWGNQPQHF	TGTGCCAGCAGTAACACGGAAACGGGTTGGGGCAATCAGCCCCAGCATTTT
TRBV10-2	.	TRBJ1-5	CASSGYRAQPQHF	TGCGCCAGCAGTGGCTACAGGGCTCAGCCCCAGCATTTT
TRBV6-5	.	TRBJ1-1	CASSYSRGGANEAFF	TGTGCCAGCAGTTACTCGAGGGGGGGGGCGAATGAAGCTTTCTTT
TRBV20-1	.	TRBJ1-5	CSAISNQPQHF	TGCAGTGCCATTAGCAATCAGCCCCAGCATTTT
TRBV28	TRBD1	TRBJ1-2	CASSPHRDRGREGSGYTF	TGTGCCAGCAGTCCACACCGGGACAGGGGGCGCGAGGGAAGTGGCTACACCTTC
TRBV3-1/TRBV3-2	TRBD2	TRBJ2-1	CASSQGGLAGGPWNEQFF	TGTGCCAGCAGCCAAGGGGGGCTGGCGGGGGGGCCGTGGAATGAGCAGTTCTTC
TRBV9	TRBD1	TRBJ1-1	CASSAPGTANTEAFF	TGTGCCAGCAGCGCTCCCGGGACAGCGAACACTGAAGCTTTCTTT